This is a list of T cell receptor beta chains from one sample in a study of T-cell memory formation after mild COVID-19. TCRdb ran MiXCR on the 5' RACE reads and lists one entry per CDR3 protein. The table lists about 210,000 distinct CDR3 sequences, approximately 10% of them singletons, with around 3.3% in the top ten. The sample was PBMCs or a T cell subset sorted from them (not recorded which). The origin of the receptors is a man aged 18 to 35 who had mild COVID-19 (a few samples of this study predate the infection). Cell type and time point are not known. CDR3s include the opening cysteine and the closing phenylalanine or tryptophan. Fields, in order: J gene, V gene, clone size, D gene, CDR3 protein, CDR3 DNA. A D gene is named only where the DNA matches it firmly. Clone size is given for some rows only: seen once, a few or many times, or a class if the clone is expanded.

TRBJ2-1 | TRBV2 | many | TRBD2 | CASSEGGLAGREQFF | TGTGCCAGCAGTGAAGGGGGACTAGCGGGGCGTGAGCAGTTCTTC
TRBJ1-2 | TRBV27 | NA | NA | CATKHPRGPGYTF | TGTGCCACCAAACACCCAAGGGGACCTGGCTACACCTTC
TRBJ2-3 | TRBV6-5 | many | NA | CASSYSRQGTDTQYF | TGTGCCAGCAGTTACTCTCGGCAGGGAACAGATACGCAGTATTTT
TRBJ2-7 | TRBV15 | NA | TRBD1 | CATSREGDRVYEQYF | TGTGCCACCAGCAGAGAAGGGGACAGGGTCTACGAGCAGTACTTC
TRBJ2-2 | TRBV5-1 | few | NA | CASSLAAGFAGELFF | TGCGCCAGCAGCTTGGCTGCAGGGTTTGCCGGGGAGCTGTTTTTT
TRBJ2-2 | TRBV4-2 | few | NA | CASSQVGGRELFF | TGTGCCAGCAGCCAAGTTGGGGGCAGGGAGCTGTTTTTT
TRBJ1-5 | TRBV10-3 | NA | NA | CAISEDDQPQHF | TGTGCCATCAGTGAAGATGATCAGCCCCAGCATTTT
TRBJ2-3 | TRBV10-3 | many | TRBD2 | CASVKGLAETDTQYF | TGTGCCTCCGTCAAGGGACTAGCGGAGACAGATACGCAGTATTTT
TRBJ1-5 | TRBV6-2/TRBV6-3 | NA | NA | CASSPRDKVRNQPQHF | TGTGCCAGCAGTCCCCGGGACAAGGTGCGCAATCAGCCCCAGCATTTT
TRBJ2-7 | TRBV7-9 | few | NA | CASSLLDLHGEEQYF | TGTGCCAGCAGCTTATTGGACCTCCACGGGGAGGAGCAGTACTTC
TRBJ2-2 | TRBV11-2 | few | NA | CASSSLTGLGGELFF | TGTGCCAGCAGCTCGTTAACAGGGTTGGGCGGGGAGCTGTTTTTT
TRBJ2-5 | TRBV7-2 | few | NA | CASSSTPTVLETQYF | TGTGCCAGCAGCTCCACCCCCACAGTTTTAGAGACCCAGTACTTC
TRBJ2-3 | TRBV5-1 | NA | TRBD1 | CASGGQGAVDTQYF | TGCGCCAGCGGCGGACAGGGGGCTGTTGATACGCAGTATTTT
TRBJ2-7 | TRBV5-1 | few | NA | CASSLVLARTSYEQYF | TGCGCCAGCAGCTTGGTTCTGGCACGGACCTCCTACGAGCAGTACTTC
TRBJ2-1 | TRBV20-1 | few | TRBD1 | CSASGTGSGTYNEQFF | TGCAGTGCTAGCGGGACAGGAAGTGGGACGTACAATGAGCAGTTCTTC
TRBJ2-7 | TRBV5-1 | NA | NA | CASSPPGVSEQYF | TGCGCCAGCAGCCCACCCGGGGTGAGCGAGCAGTACTTC
TRBJ1-1 | TRBV5-1 | few | NA | CASGKVSNTEAFF | TGCGCCAGCGGGAAGGTCTCGAACACTGAAGCTTTCTTT
TRBJ1-5 | TRBV4-3 | many | TRBD1 | CASSPTGIQPQHF | TGCGCCAGCAGCCCGACAGGGATTCAGCCCCAGCATTTT
TRBJ1-2 | TRBV9 | few | NA | CASTGNGYTF | TGTGCCAGCACGGGGAATGGCTACACCTTC
TRBJ1-1 | TRBV5-1 | few | NA | CASSLTTEVTEAFF | TGCGCCAGCAGCTTGACAACAGAGGTCACTGAAGCTTTCTTT
TRBJ2-7 | TRBV20-1 | NA | NA | CSAGHSYEQYF | TGCAGTGCAGGGCACTCCTACGAGCAGTACTTC
TRBJ2-7 | TRBV10-3 | many | NA | CAISESVLAHEQYF | TGTGCCATCAGTGAGTCGGTCTTAGCGCACGAGCAGTACTTC
TRBJ1-6 | TRBV6-5 | NA | NA | CASSPRLSYNSPLHF | TGTGCCAGCAGTCCCCGGCTCTCCTATAATTCACCCCTCCACTTT
TRBJ2-7 | TRBV4-3 | many | NA | CASSQAGGSYEQYF | TGCGCCAGCAGCCAAGCAGGAGGGAGCTACGAGCAGTACTTC
TRBJ1-1 | TRBV5-1 | many | NA | CASSPRGMNTEAFF | TGCGCCAGCAGCCCCAGGGGTATGAACACTGAAGCTTTCTTT
TRBJ2-3 | TRBV29-1 | NA | NA | CSVSRRAVDTQYF | TGCAGCGTTTCACGAAGGGCCGTAGATACGCAGTATTTT
TRBJ1-5 | TRBV6-5 | NA | TRBD1 | CASSYGQGGQPQHF | TGTGCCAGCAGTTATGGACAGGGTGGTCAGCCCCAGCATTTT
TRBJ2-5 | TRBV9 | many | NA | CASSVAGWARETQYF | TGTGCCAGCAGCGTCGCGGGTTGGGCTCGGGAGACCCAGTACTTC
TRBJ1-1 | TRBV4-1 | many | NA | CASSLPYTEAFF | TGCGCCAGCAGCCTGCCCTACACTGAAGCTTTCTTT
TRBJ2-2 | TRBV14 | many | NA | CASSQERWGNTGELFF | TGTGCCAGCAGCCAAGAACGGTGGGGGAACACCGGGGAGCTGTTTTTT
TRBJ1-1 | TRBV12-3/TRBV12-4 | NA | TRBD1 | CASREGQMNTEAFF | TGTGCCAGCAGGGAGGGACAGATGAACACTGAAGCTTTCTTT
TRBJ1-2 | TRBV6-5 | many | NA | CASSLQTGYGYTF | TGTGCCAGCAGTTTACAGACCGGGTATGGCTACACCTTC
TRBJ1-3 | TRBV4-2 | few | NA | CASSKERAGDGNTIYF | TGTGCCAGCAGCAAAGAACGGGCAGGGGACGGAAACACCATATATTTT
TRBJ2-3 | TRBV12-5 | NA | TRBD2 | CASGLGLAASTDTQYF | TGTGCTAGTGGTTTGGGACTAGCGGCTAGCACAGATACGCAGTATTTT
TRBJ1-1 | TRBV5-1 | many | NA | CASSPTGNTEAFF | TGTGCCAGCAGCCCGACAGGGAACACTGAAGCTTTCTTT
TRBJ2-5 | TRBV4-3 | many | TRBD1 | CASSQERGGHETQYF | TGCGCCAGCAGCCAAGAGCGAGGGGGCCATGAGACCCAGTACTTC
TRBJ1-2 | TRBV5-1 | few | TRBD1 | CASGQDNYGYTF | TGCGCCAGCGGACAGGATAACTATGGCTACACCTTC
TRBJ2-3 | TRBV20-1 | few | TRBD2 | CSARDRQRGGTDTQYF | TGCAGTGCTAGAGATCGGCAGCGGGGGGGCACAGATACGCAGTATTTT
TRBJ1-1 | TRBV10-3 | NA | NA | CAISSLETANTEAFF | TGTGCCATCAGTTCTCTGGAGACTGCGAACACTGAAGCTTTCTTT
TRBJ1-5 | TRBV2 | NA | NA | CASSVGEKIGNQPQHF | TGTGCCAGCAGTGTTGGGGAGAAAATTGGCAATCAGCCCCAGCATTTT
TRBJ2-6 | TRBV5-1 | few | NA | CASSFISRQSGANVLTF | TGCGCCAGCAGCTTCATATCCCGTCAGTCTGGGGCCAACGTCCTGACTTTC
TRBJ2-2 | TRBV19 | NA | TRBD1 | CASSSSAQGAGLFF | TGTGCCAGTAGTAGTTCAGCGCAGGGGGCAGGGCTGTTTTTT
TRBJ2-2 | TRBV7-8 | many | TRBD2 | CASSLPSGGTGELFF | TGTGCCAGCAGCTTACCTAGCGGGGGTACCGGGGAGCTGTTTTTT
TRBJ2-2 | TRBV2 | NA | NA | CASSGVSTGELFF | TGTGCCAGCAGTGGGGTTAGCACCGGGGAGCTGTTTTTT
TRBJ2-3 | TRBV12-3/TRBV12-4 | NA | TRBD2 | CASSLVLAVYLDTQYF | TGTGCCAGCAGTTTAGTACTAGCGGTTTATTTAGATACGCAGTATTTT
TRBJ2-1 | TRBV7-2 | many | TRBD1 | CASSFGQGAYNEQFF | TGTGCCAGCAGTTTCGGACAGGGAGCGTACAATGAGCAGTTCTTC
TRBJ2-3 | TRBV4-3 | NA | TRBD1 | CASSQETGGTQYF | TGCGCCAGCAGCCAGGAGACAGGGGGTACGCAGTATTTT